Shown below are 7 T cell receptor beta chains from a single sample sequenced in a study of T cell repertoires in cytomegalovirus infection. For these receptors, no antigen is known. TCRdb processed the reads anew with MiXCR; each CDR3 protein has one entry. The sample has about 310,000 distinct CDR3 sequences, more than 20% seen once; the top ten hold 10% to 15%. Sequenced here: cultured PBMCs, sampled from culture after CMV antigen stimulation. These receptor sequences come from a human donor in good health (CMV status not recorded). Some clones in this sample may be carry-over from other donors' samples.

For the CDR3, the DNA is TGTGCCAGCAGCCCCGGACGGTACTCTGGAAACACCATATATTTT. Protein: CASSPGRYSGNTIYF. This rearrangement joins TRBV6-5 to TRBJ1-3; D is uncertain. Trimming took 6 bases from V and 0 from J, leaving 12 bases between them. The CDR3 spans 15 residues. Germline V gene data show CDR1 as MNHEY and CDR2 as SVGAGI.

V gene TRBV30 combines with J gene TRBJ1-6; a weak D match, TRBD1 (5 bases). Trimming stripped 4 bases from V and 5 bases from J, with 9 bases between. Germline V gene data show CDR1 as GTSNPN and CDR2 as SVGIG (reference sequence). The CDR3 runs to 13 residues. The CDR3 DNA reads TGTGCCTGGATGCGGGGGAATAATTCACCCCTCCACTTT. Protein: CAWMRGNNSPLHF.

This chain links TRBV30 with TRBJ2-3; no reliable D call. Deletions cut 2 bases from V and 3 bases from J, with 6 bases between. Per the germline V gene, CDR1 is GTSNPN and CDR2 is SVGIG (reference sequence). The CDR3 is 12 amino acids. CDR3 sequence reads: CAWSRETDTQYF. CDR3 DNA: TGTGCCTGGAGTAGGGAAACAGATACGCAGTATTTT.

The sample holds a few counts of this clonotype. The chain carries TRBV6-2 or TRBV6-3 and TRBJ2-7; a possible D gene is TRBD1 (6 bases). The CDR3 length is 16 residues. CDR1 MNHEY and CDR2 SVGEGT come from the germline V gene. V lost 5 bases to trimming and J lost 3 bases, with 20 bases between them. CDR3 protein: CASSAHRVDLGYEQYF. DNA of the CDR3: TGTGCCAGCAGTGCTCACAGGGTGGATTTGGGCTACGAGCAGTACTTC.

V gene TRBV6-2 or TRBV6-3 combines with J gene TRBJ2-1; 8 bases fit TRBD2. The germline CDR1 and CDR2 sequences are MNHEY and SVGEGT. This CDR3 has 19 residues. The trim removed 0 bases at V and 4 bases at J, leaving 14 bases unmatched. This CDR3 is CASSYSPRREENIYNEQFF. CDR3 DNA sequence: TGTGCCAGCAGTTACTCTCCTAGGCGGGAGGAAAATATATACAATGAGCAGTTCTTC.

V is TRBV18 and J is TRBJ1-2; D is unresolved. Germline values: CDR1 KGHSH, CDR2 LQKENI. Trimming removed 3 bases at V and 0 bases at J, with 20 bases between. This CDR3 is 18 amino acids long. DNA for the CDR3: TGTGCCAGCTCACCGTTACCCGACTACAGAGGACCTAACTATGGCTACACCTTC. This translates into CASSPLPDYRGPNYGYTF.

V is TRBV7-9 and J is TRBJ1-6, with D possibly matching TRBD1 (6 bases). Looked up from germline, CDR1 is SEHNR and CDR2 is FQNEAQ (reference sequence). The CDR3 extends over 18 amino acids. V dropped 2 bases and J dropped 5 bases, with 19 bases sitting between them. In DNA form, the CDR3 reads TGTGCCAGCAGCTTAACCTCGGGGTCGACAGGAAATAATTCACCCCTCCACTTT. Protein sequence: CASSLTSGSTGNNSPLHF.